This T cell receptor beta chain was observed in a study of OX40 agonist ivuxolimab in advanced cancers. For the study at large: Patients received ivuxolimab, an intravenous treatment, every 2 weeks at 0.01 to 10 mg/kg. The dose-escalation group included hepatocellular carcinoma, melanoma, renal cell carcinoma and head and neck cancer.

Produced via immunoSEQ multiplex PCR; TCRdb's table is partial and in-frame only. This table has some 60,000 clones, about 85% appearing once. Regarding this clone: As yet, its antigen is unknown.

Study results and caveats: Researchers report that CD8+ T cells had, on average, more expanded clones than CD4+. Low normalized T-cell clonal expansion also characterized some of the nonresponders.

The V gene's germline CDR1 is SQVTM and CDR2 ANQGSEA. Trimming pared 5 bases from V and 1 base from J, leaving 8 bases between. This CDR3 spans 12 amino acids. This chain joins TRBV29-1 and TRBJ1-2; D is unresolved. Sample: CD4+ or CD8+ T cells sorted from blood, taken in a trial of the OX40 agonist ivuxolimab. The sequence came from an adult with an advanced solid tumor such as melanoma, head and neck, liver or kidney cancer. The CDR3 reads CSVQKGNYGYTF. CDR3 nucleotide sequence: TGCAGCGTTCAAAAGGGTAACTATGGCTACACCTTC. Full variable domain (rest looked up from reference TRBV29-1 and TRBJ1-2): SAVISQKPSRDICQRGTSLTIQCQVDSQVTMMFWYRQQPGQSLTLIATANQGSEATYESGFVIDKFPISRPNLTFSTLTVSNMSPEDSSIYLCSVQKGNYGYTFGSGTRLTVV.